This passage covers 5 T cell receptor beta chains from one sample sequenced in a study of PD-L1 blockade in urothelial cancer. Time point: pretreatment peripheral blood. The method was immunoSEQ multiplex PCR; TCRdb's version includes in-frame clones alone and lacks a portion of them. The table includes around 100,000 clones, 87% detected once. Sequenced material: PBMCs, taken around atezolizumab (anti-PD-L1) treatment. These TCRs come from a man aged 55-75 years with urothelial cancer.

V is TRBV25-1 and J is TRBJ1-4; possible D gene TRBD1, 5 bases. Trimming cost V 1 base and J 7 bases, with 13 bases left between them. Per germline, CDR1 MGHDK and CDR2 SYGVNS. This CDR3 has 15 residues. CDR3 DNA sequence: TGTGCCAGCAGTGAATTGGCAGGGTCACTTGAAAAACTGTTTTTT. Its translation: CASSELAGSLEKLFF.

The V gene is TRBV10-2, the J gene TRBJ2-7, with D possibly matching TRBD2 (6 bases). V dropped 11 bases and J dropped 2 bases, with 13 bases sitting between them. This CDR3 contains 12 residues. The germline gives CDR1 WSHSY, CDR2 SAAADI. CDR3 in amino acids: CAAAGRPYEQYF. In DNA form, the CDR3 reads TGCGCCGCTGCAGGGAGGCCCTACGAGCAGTACTTC.

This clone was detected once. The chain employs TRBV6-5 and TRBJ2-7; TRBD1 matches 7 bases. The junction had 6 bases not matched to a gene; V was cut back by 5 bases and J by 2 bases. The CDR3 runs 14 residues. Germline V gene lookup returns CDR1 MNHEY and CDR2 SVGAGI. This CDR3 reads CASSPAGTAYEQYF. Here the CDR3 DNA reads TGTGCCAGCAGTCCAGCCGGGACAGCCTACGAGCAGTACTTC.

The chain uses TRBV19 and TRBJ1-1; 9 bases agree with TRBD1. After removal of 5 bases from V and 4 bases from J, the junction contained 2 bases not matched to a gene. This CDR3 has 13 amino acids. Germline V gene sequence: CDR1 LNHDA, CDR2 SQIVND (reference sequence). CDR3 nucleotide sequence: TGTGCCAGTAGTGGACAGGGGAGCACTGAAGCTTTCTTT. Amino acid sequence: CASSGQGSTEAFF.

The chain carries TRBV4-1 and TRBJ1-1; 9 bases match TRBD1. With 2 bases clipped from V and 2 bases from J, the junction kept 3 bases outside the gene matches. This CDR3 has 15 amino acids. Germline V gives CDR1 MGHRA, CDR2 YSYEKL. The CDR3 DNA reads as TGCGCCAGCAGCCAACCGGGACAGGGCAACACTGAAGCTTTCTTT. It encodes CASSQPGQGNTEAFF.